This T cell receptor (beta chain) is drawn from a study of CD8 T cells in ankylosing spondylitis. Findings and caveats of the study: Seemingly characteristic of ankylosing spondylitis blood was a TCR beta motif consisting of eight highly homologous variants. Reportedly, matched ankylosing spondylitis synovial fluid was significantly enriched for disease-linked clones. Researchers report that disease-linked clones proved CD8+ and relatively rare in peripheral blood. Past studies reported some motif variants in reactive arthritis synovial fluid and blood.

Germline loops: CDR1 SEHNR, CDR2 FQNEAQ (reference sequence). This CDR3 spans 15 amino acids. V lost 1 base and J lost 5, with 12 bases in between. MiXCR, run by TCRdb on the 5' RACE reads, gives a single entry per CDR3 protein. In the table there are approximately 150,000 distinct CDR3 sequences, 9.8% of which are singletons. This clonotype was picked up a small number of times. Antigen specificity is unknown. V and J are TRBV7-9 and TRBJ2-1; D not certain. The sequence was obtained from a female donor with ankylosing spondylitis or in good health (not recorded which). The sequencing sample was made of blood, either unsorted or a sorted T cell fraction (not recorded which). CDR3 loop: CASSLGLLSHNEQFF. CDR3 DNA sequence: TGTGCCAGCAGCTTAGGTTTGCTCAGCCACAATGAGCAGTTCTTC.